Presented here are 18 T cell receptor beta chains from one specimen sequenced in a study of cytomegalovirus exposure and HLA in healthy donors. With 60 Vbeta and 13 Jbeta primers, the PCR was carried out. Using immunoSEQ multiplex PCR, the repertoire was profiled, and TCRdb retains in-frame clones only, with some absent. Among 150,000 or so clones listed, around 77% were seen once. What was sequenced was PBMCs. The receptor source for this set is a middle-aged woman in good health and CMV-seropositive.

The chain combines TRBV5-4 with TRBJ2-5; 10 bases align to TRBD2. V was clipped by 4 bases and J by 5 bases; unmatched bases: 5. Germline CDR1 reads SGHNT; CDR2 reads YYREEE (reference sequence). The CDR3 runs to 14 residues. CDR3 protein: CASSEAGGPETQYF. CDR3 DNA: TGTGCCAGCAGCGAAGCGGGGGGGCCCGAGACCCAGTACTTC.

The chain recombines TRBV28 with TRBJ1-5; maybe TRBD1 (5 bases). CDR1 MDHEN and CDR2 SYDVKM come from the germline V gene. The CDR3 is 16 amino acids. The V end was cut by 2 bases, the J end by 4 bases, with 15 bases between. CDR3 sequence (DNA): TGTGCCAGCAGTTTAGGGGGGGGGATAGGGAATCAGCCCCAGCATTTT. As protein: CASSLGGGIGNQPQHF.

This chain links TRBV2 with TRBJ2-5; the D gene is possibly TRBD2 (6 bases). This CDR3 has 13 amino acids. V gave up 7 bases and J gave up 3 bases, with 12 bases separating them. From germline, CDR1 is SNHLY and CDR2 FYNNEI. Here the CDR3 reads CASTYWEEETQYF. In DNA form, the CDR3 reads TGTGCCAGCACGTATTGGGAGGAAGAGACCCAGTACTTC.

The J gene is TRBJ2-7, the V gene TRBV25-1; 10 positions match TRBD2. V lost 2 bases, J lost 5 bases, and 6 bases stayed unmatched. Germline CDR1 is MGHDK and CDR2 is SYGVNS. The CDR3 loop spans 15 amino acids. The CDR3 region is CASSEIGSGGHEQYF. The CDR3 nucleotides read TGTGCCAGCAGTGAAATTGGTAGCGGGGGGCACGAGCAGTACTTC.

This chain joins TRBV28 and TRBJ2-7, with D perhaps matching TRBD1 (5 bases). The CDR3 contains 15 residues. The germline gives CDR1 MDHEN, CDR2 SYDVKM. V lost 4 bases to trimming and J lost 1 base, with 14 bases between them. CDR3: CASSSQSTASYEQYF. DNA of the CDR3: TGTGCCAGCAGTTCCCAATCGACAGCATCCTACGAGCAGTACTTC. Drawing the rest from reference TRBV28 and TRBJ2-7, the complete variable domain is DVKVTQSSRYLVKRTGEKVFLECVQDMDHENMFWYRQDPGLGLRLIYFSYDVKMKEKGDIPEGYSVSREKKERFSLILESASTNQTSMYLCASSSQSTASYEQYFGPGTRLTVT.

The chain links TRBV20-1 to TRBJ2-7; 9 positions match TRBD2. Trimming at V came to 5 bases and at J to 7 bases, leaving 3 bases not matched to a gene. From germline, CDR1 is DFQATT and CDR2 SNEGSKA (reference sequence). The CDR3 covers 11 residues. The chain's CDR3 is CSASAGGEQYF. In DNA form, the CDR3 reads TGCAGTGCTTCAGCGGGGGGTGAGCAGTACTTC.

There are a few counts of this clone. The gene calls are TRBV6-5 and TRBJ1-5, with TRBD1 identical over 7 bases. The germline V gene encodes CDR1 MNHEY and CDR2 SVGAGI. Unmatched junction bases numbered 7, after V lost 4 bases and J lost 7 bases. The CDR3 has 14 residues. The CDR3 loop reads CASSSRTGGQPQHF. In nucleotides, the CDR3 is TGTGCCAGCAGTTCTAGGACAGGAGGGCAGCCCCAGCATTTT.

The V call is TRBV7-6, the J call TRBJ2-1; perhaps TRBD2 as D (7 bases). The germline CDR1 and CDR2 sequences are SGHVS and FNYEAQ. The CDR3 is made up of 15 amino acids. V gave up 8 bases and J gave up 7 bases, with 21 bases separating them. DNA for the CDR3: TGTGCCAGCCCCCAGTCCCGGGGGGCCTTTAATGAGCAGTTCTTC. Encoded protein: CASPQSRGAFNEQFF.

The chain has TRBV9 and TRBJ1-3; unclear D gene. V lost 0 bases, J lost 2 bases, and 9 bases lay in between. Germline V gives CDR1 SGDLS, CDR2 YYNGEE. The CDR3 length is 15 residues. DNA of the CDR3: TGTGCCAGCAGCGTAGGCTACACAGCTGGAAACACCATATATTTT. Protein: CASSVGYTAGNTIYF.

The CDR3 sequence is CASSLAGQGEAFF. In DNA form, the CDR3 reads TGTGCCAGCAGCTTAGCTGGACAGGGAGAAGCTTTCTTT. The chain is built from TRBV7-3 and TRBJ1-1; 8 bases line up with TRBD1. The CDR3 covers 13 residues. The V and J ends lost 2 bases and 8 bases, in that order; junction bases with no gene match: 4. Germline V lookup: CDR1 SGHTA, CDR2 FQGTGA.

The gene calls are TRBV6-1 and TRBJ2-5; 7 nucleotides agree with TRBD2. This CDR3 is built from 17 residues. Germline assignment: CDR1 MNHNS and CDR2 SASEGT. Germline trimming cut 0 bases from V and 5 bases from J; bases unmatched to any gene: 12. CDR3 amino acids: CASSEAAVGGVLETQYF. The DNA for the CDR3 is TGTGCCAGCAGTGAAGCTGCAGTGGGGGGGGTTCTGGAGACCCAGTACTTC.

The chain uses TRBV23-1 and TRBJ1-1; D remains ambiguous. TRBV23-1 is annotated as an ORF whose role is uncertain. Trimming removed 6 bases at V and 3 bases at J, with 14 bases between. CDR3 length: 14 residues. CDR3 in DNA: TGCGCCAGCAGCCCCGGTGGAGAGGACACTGAAGCTTTCTTT. It is translated as CASSPGGEDTEAFF.

In this sample, this clone turned up once. The chain has TRBV4-2 and TRBJ2-7, with TRBD1 identical over 7 bases. Per germline, CDR1 LGHNA and CDR2 YNFKEQ. V was clipped by 4 bases and J by 4 bases; unmatched bases: 7. The CDR3 has 14 residues. The CDR3 reads CASSPRDSTYEQYF. The CDR3 nucleotides read TGTGCCAGCAGCCCCCGGGACAGTACGTACGAGCAGTACTTC.

The V call is TRBV18, the J call TRBJ2-5; TRBD2 might be the D (7 bases). V lost 3 bases and J 4 bases, leaving 9 bases between the germline ends. The CDR3 runs 13 residues. From germline, CDR1 is KGHSH and CDR2 LQKENI. CDR3 loop: CASSPGGRETQYF. DNA of the CDR3: TGTGCCAGCTCACCGGGGGGGCGAGAGACCCAGTACTTC.

This clone appeared a single time. V and J are TRBV5-4 and TRBJ2-5, with a weak D call TRBD2 (6 bases). Germline CDR1 and CDR2: SGHNT and YYREEE (reference sequence). V lost 7 bases to trimming and J lost 7 bases, with 20 bases between them. The CDR3 is made up of 14 amino acids. The CDR3 reads CASGRDSKTGTQYF. The DNA for the CDR3 is TGTGCCAGCGGCAGGGACTCCAAAACAGGGACCCAGTACTTC.

The rearrangement uses TRBV15 and TRBJ2-7, with TRBD1 as a possible D gene (6 bases). This CDR3 contains 13 residues. Germline CDR1 LNHNV, CDR2 YYDKDF (reference sequence). V was clipped by 0 bases and J by 7 bases, with 10 bases between them. CDR3 in amino acids: CATSRELGTEQYF. DNA of the CDR3: TGTGCCACCAGCAGAGAGCTCGGGACAGAGCAGTACTTC.

V and J are TRBV30 and TRBJ1-4; a possible D gene is TRBD1 (6 bases). The CDR3 spans 14 residues. CDR1 is GTSNPN, CDR2 SVGIG, per germline (reference sequence). Trimming shortened V by 3 bases and J by 7 bases, and 15 bases separated the two germline ends. The CDR3 coding sequence is TGTGCCTGGAGATTACGGGGGGCAGTTGAAAAACTGTTTTTT. It translates to CAWRLRGAVEKLFF.

There are a few counts of this clone. V gene TRBV27 combines with J gene TRBJ2-3; D is possibly TRBD1 (5 bases). This CDR3 is 16 amino acids long. Trimming took 2 bases from V and 6 from J, leaving 18 bases between them. Germline V gene data show CDR1 as MNHEY and CDR2 as SMNVEV (reference sequence). The CDR3 bases are TGTGCCAGCAGTTTAGAGCTTGATGGGGCGGTGGATACGCAGTATTTT. Amino acids: CASSLELDGAVDTQYF.